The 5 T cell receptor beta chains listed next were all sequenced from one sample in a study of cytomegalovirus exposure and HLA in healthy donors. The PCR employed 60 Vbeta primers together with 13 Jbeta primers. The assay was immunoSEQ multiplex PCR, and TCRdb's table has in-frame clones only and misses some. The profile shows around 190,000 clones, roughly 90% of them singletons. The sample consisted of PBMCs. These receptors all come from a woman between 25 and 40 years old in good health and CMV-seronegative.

CDR3: CASSPGSRDYEQYF. The CDR3 DNA follows: TGTGCCAGCTCACCGGGTTCCAGGGACTACGAGCAGTACTTC. The chain employs TRBV18 and TRBJ2-7, with D perhaps TRBD1 (5 bases). Germline lookup yields CDR1 KGHSH and CDR2 LQKENI. Trimming cost V 3 bases and J 3 bases, with 12 bases left between them. The length of the CDR3 is 14 residues. Filled out from reference TRBV18 and TRBJ2-7, the complete variable domain reads NAGVMQNPRHLVRRRGQEARLRCSPMKGHSHVYWYRQLPEEGLKFMVYLQKENIIDESGMPKERFSAEFPKEGPSILRIQQVVRGDSAAYFCASSPGSRDYEQYFGPGTRLTVT.

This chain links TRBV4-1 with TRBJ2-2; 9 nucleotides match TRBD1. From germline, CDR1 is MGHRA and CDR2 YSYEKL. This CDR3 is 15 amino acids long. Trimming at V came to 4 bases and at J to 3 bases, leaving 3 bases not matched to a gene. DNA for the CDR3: TGCGCCAGCAGCCGACAGGGGGGGGACACCGGGGAGCTGTTTTTT. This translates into CASSRQGGDTGELFF.

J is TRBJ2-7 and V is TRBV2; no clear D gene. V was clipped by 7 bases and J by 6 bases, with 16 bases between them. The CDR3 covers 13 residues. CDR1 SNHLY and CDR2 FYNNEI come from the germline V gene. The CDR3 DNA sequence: TGTGCCAGCACCCGTTATCAGGTGGGCGAGCAGTACTTC. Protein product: CASTRYQVGEQYF.

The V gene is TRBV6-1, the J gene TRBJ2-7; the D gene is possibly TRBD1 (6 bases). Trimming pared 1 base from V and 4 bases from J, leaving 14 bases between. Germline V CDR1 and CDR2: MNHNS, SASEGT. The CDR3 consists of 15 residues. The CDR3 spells CASSEERGSFYEQYF. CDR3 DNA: TGTGCCAGCAGTGAAGAGAGGGGGAGTTTTTACGAGCAGTACTTC.

The CDR3 sequence is CASSHRQGSGSSNEKLFF. CDR3 DNA: TGCGCCAGCAGCCACCGACAGGGGTCCGGGAGCTCTAATGAAAAACTGTTTTTT. The rearrangement joins TRBV4-1 to TRBJ1-4; 8 bases line up with TRBD1. This CDR3 has 18 residues. Germline V gene sequence: CDR1 MGHRA, CDR2 YSYEKL. Trimming removed 3 bases from V and 3 bases from J; junction bases left unmatched: 12.